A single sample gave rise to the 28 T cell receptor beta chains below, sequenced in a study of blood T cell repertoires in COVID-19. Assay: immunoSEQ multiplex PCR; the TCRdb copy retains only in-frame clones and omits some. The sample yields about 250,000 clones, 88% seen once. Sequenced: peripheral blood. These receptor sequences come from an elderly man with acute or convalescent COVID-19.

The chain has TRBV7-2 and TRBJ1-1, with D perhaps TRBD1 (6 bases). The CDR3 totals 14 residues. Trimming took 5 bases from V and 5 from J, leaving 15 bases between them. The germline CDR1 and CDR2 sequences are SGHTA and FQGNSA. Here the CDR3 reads CASSPRAGETEAFF. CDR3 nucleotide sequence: TGTGCCAGCAGCCCCCGAGCAGGGGAAACTGAAGCTTTCTTT.

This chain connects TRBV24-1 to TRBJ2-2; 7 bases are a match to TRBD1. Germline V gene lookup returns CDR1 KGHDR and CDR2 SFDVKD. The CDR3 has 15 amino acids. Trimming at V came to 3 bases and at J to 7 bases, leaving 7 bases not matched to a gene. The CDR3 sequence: CATSDDRVGRGELFF. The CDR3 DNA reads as TGTGCCACCAGTGATGACAGGGTTGGTCGCGGGGAGCTGTTTTTT.

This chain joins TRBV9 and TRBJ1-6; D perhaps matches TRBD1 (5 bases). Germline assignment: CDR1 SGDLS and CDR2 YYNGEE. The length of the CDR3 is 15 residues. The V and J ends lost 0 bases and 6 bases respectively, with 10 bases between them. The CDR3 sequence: CASSVARGGNSPLHF. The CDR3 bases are TGTGCCAGCAGCGTAGCTCGGGGGGGTAATTCACCCCTCCACTTT.

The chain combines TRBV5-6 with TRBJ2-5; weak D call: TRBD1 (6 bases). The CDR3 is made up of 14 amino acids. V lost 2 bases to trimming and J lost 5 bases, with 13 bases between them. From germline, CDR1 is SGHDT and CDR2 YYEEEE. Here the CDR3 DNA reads TGTGCCAGCAGCTTAACAGGGCGGCGGGAGACCCAGTACTTC. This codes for CASSLTGRRETQYF. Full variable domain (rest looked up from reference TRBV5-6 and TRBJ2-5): DAGVTQSPTHLIKTRGQQVTLRCSPKSGHDTVSWYQQALGQGPQFIFQYYEEEERQRGNFPDRFSGHQFPNYSSELNVNALLLGDSALYLCASSLTGRRETQYFGPGTRLLVL.

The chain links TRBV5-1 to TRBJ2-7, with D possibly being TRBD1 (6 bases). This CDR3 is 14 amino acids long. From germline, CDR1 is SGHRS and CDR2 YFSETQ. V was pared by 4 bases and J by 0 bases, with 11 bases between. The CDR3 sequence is CASSVDSYSYEQYF. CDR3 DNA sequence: TGCGCCAGCAGCGTGGACAGCTACTCCTACGAGCAGTACTTC.

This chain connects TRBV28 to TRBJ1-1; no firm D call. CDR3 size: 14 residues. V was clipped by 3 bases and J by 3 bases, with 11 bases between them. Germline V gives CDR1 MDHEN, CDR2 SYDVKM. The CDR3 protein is CASSFRKRDTEAFF. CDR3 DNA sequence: TGTGCCAGCAGTTTCAGGAAGCGGGACACTGAAGCTTTCTTT.

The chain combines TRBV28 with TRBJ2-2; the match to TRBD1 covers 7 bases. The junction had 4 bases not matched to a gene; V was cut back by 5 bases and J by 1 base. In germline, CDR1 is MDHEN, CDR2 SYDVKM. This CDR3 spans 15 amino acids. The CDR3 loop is CASSVRQGNTGELFF. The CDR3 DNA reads TGTGCCAGCAGTGTAAGACAGGGGAACACCGGGGAGCTGTTTTTT.

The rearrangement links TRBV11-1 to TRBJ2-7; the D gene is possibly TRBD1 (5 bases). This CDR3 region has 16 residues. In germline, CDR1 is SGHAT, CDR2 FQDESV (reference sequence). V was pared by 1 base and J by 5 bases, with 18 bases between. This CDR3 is CASSLVSGFPLNEQYF. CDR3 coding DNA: TGTGCCAGCAGCTTAGTTTCAGGGTTCCCCCTCAACGAGCAGTACTTC.

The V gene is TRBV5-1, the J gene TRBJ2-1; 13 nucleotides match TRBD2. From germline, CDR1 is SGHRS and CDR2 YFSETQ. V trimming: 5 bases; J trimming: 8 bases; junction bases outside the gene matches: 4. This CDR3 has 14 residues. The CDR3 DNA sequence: TGCGCCAGCAGACTAGCGGGGGGGAAGGATGAGCAGTTCTTC. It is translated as CASRLAGGKDEQFF.

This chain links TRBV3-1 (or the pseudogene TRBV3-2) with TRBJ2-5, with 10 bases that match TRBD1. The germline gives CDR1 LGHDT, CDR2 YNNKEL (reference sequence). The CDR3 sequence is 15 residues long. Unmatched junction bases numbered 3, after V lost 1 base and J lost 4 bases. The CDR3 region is CASSQVGQGGETQYF. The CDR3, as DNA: TGTGCCAGCAGCCAAGTAGGACAGGGGGGAGAGACCCAGTACTTC.

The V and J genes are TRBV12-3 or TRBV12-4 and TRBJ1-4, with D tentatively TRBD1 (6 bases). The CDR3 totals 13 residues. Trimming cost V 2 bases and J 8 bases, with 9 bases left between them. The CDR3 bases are TGTGCCAGCAGTTTAATACAGGGAGAAAAACTGTTTTTT. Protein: CASSLIQGEKLFF.

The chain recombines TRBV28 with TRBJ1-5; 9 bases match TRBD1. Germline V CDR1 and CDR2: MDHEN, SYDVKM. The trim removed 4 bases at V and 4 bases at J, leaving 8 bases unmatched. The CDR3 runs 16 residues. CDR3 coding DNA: TGTGCCAGCAGTTCGACAGGGGGGAAGAGGAATCAGCCCCAGCATTTT. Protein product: CASSSTGGKRNQPQHF.

This CDR3 is CATRALQNEKLFF. CDR3 DNA: TGTGCTACCAGGGCACTTCAGAATGAAAAACTGTTTTTT. The chain joins TRBV5-4 to TRBJ1-4; a possible D gene is TRBD1 (5 bases). The CDR3 length is 13 residues. CDR1 is SGHNT and CDR2 is YYREEE in the germline V gene (reference sequence).

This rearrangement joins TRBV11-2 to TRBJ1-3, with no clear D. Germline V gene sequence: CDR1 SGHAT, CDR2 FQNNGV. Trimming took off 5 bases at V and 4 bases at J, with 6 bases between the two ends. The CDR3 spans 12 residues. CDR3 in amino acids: CASSHGGNTIYF. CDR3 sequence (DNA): TGTGCCAGCAGCCACGGGGGAAACACCATATATTTT.

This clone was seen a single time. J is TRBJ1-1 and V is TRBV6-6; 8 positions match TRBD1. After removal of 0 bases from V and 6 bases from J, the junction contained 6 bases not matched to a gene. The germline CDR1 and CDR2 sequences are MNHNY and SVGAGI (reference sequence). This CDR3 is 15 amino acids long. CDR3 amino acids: CASSYSGTGHPEAFF. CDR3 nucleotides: TGTGCCAGCAGTTACTCCGGGACAGGCCACCCTGAAGCTTTCTTT.

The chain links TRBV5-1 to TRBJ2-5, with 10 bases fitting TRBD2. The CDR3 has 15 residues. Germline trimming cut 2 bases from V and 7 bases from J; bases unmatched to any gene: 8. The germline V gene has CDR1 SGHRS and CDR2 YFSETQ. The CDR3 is CASSLTLAGAGTQYF. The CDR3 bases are TGCGCCAGCAGCTTAACCCTAGCGGGAGCGGGGACCCAGTACTTC.

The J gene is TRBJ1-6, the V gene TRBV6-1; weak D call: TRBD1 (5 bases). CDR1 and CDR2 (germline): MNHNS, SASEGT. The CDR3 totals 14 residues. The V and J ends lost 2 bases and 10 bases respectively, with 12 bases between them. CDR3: CASSELISGSPLHF. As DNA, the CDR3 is TGTGCCAGCAGTGAACTAATTTCAGGGTCACCCCTCCACTTT.

DNA for the CDR3: TGTGCCAGCGCGGGGTATAGCAATCAGCCCCAGCATTTT. This gives the protein CASAGYSNQPQHF. V usage is TRBV7-6 and J usage is TRBJ1-5; D unresolved. Germline lookup yields CDR1 SGHVS and CDR2 FNYEAQ. This CDR3 spans 13 amino acids. V dropped 8 bases and J dropped 0 bases, with 8 bases sitting between them.

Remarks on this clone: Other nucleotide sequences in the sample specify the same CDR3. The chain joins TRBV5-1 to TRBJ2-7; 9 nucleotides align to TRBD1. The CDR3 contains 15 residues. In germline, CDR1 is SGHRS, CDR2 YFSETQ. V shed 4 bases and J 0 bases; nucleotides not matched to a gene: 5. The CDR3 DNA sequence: TGCGCCAGCAGCCTAGGACAGGGGAGCTCCTACGAGCAGTACTTC. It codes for CASSLGQGSSYEQYF.

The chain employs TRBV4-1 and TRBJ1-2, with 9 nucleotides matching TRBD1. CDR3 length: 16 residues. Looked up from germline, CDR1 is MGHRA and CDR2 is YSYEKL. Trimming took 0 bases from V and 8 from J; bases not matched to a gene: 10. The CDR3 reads CASSQDGNRGHPGYTF. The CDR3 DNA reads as TGCGCCAGCAGCCAAGACGGGAACAGGGGGCATCCAGGCTACACCTTC.

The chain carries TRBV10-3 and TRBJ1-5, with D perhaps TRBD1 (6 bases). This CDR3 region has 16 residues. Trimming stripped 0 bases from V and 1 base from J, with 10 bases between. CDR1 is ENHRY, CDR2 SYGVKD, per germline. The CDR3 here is CAISESLTGSNQPQHF. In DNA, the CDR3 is TGTGCCATCAGTGAGTCTCTCACAGGGAGCAATCAGCCCCAGCATTTT.

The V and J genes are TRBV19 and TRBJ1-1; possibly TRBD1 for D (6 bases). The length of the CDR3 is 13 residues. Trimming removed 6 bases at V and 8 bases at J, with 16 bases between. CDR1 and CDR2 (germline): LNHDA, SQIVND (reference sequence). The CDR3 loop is CASRWSGQGEAFF. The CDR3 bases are TGTGCCAGTAGATGGTCGGGCCAGGGGGAAGCTTTCTTT.

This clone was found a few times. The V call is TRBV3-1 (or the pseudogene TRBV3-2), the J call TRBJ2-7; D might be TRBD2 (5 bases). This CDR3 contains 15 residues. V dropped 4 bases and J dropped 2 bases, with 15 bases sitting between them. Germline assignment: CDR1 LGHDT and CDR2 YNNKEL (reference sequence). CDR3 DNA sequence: TGTGCCAGCAGCCCCCGTCGAGGGAGTCCCTACGAGCAGTACTTC. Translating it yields CASSPRRGSPYEQYF.

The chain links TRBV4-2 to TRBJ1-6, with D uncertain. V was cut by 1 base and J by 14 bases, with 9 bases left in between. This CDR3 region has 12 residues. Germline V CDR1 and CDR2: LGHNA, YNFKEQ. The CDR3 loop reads CASSQGAPALHF. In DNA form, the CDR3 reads TGTGCCAGCAGCCAAGGGGCCCCGGCCCTCCACTTT.

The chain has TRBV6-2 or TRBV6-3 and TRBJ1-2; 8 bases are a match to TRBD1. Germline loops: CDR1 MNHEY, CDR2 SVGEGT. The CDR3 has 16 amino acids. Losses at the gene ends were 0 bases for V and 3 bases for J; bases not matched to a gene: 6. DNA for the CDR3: TGTGCCAGCAGTTACTCCGCAGGGGGCAGCGACTATGGCTACACCTTC. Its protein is CASSYSAGGSDYGYTF.

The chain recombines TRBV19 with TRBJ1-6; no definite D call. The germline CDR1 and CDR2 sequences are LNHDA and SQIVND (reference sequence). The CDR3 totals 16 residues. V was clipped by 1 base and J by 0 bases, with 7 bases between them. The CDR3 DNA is TGTGCCAGTAGTATAGGTGGGAGCTCCTATAATTCACCCCTCCACTTT. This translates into CASSIGGSSYNSPLHF.

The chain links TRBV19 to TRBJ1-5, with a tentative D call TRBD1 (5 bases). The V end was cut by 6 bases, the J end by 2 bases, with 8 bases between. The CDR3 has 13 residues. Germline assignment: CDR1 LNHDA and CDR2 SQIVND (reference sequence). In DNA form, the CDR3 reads TGTGCCAGTAGGGACAACGGCAATCAGCCCCAGCATTTT. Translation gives CASRDNGNQPQHF.

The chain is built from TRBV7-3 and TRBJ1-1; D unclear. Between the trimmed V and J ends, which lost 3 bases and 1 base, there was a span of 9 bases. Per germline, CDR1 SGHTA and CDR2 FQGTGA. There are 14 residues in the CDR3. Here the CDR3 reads CASSFALTNTEAFF. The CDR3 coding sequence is TGTGCCAGCAGCTTTGCGTTAACGAACACTGAAGCTTTCTTT.